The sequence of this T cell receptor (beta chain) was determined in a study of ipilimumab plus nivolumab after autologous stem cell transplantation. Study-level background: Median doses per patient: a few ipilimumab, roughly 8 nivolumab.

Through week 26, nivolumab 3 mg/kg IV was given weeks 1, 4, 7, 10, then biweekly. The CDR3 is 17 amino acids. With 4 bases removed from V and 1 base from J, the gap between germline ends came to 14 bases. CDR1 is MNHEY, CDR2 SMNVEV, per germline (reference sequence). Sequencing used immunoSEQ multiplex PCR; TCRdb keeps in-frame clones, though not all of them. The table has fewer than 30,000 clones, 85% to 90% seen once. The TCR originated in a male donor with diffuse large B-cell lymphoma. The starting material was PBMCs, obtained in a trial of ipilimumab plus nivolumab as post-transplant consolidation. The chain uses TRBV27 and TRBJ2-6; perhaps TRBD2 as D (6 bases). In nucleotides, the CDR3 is TGTGCCAGCAGTTGGGGAGTAGCGGCATCTGGGGCCAACGTCCTGACTTTC. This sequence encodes CASSWGVAASGANVLTF.